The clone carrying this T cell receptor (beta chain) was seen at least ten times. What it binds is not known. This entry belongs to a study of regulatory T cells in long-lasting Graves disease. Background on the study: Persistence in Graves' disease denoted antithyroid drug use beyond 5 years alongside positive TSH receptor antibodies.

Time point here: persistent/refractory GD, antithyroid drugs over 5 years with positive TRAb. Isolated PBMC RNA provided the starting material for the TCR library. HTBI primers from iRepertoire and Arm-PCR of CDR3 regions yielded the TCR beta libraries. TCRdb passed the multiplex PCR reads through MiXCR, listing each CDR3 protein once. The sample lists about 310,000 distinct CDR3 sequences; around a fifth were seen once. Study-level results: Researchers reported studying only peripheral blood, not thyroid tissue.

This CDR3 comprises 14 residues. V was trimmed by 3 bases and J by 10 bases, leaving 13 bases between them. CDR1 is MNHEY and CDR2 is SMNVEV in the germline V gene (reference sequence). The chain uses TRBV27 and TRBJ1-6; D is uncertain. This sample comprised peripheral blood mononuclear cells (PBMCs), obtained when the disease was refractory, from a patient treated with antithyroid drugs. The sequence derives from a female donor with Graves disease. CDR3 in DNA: TGTGCCAGCAGTTTGGACGGACTGGGGTCACCCCTCCACTTT. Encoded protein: CASSLDGLGSPLHF.